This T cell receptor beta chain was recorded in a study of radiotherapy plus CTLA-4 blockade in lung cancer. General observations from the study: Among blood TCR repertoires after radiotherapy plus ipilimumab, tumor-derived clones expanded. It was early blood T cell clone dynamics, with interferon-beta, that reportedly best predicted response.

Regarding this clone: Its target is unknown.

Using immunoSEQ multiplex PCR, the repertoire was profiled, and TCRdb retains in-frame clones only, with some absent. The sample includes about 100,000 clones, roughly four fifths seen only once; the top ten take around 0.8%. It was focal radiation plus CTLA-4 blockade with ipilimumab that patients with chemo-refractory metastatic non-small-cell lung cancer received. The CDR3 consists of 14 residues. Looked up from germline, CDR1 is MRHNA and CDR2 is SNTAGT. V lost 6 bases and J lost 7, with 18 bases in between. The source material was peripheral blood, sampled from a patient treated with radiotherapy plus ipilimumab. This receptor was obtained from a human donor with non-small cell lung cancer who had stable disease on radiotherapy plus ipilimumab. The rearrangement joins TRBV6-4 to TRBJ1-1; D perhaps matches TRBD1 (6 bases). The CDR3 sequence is CASRTSIGGGEAFF. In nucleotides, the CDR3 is TGTGCCAGCAGGACCAGCATTGGAGGGGGTGAAGCTTTCTTT.